Shown below are 23 T cell receptor beta chains from a single sample sequenced in a study of cytomegalovirus exposure and HLA in healthy donors. Amplification used 60 Vbeta primers and 13 Jbeta primers. Profiled with immunoSEQ multiplex PCR; TCRdb holds only in-frame clones, not every one. This table holds fewer than 55,000 clones, roughly 72% found once. Sequenced material: PBMCs. Every receptor here comes from a woman aged 50 to 60 in good health and CMV-seropositive.

This clone was detected only a few times. V gene TRBV6-6 combines with J gene TRBJ1-6; maybe TRBD1 (6 bases). The CDR3 extends over 13 amino acids. In germline, CDR1 is MNHNY, CDR2 SVGAGI (reference sequence). V lost 10 bases and J 1 base, leaving 8 bases between the germline ends. The CDR3 region has the DNA TGTGCCATACAGGGATCCTATAATTCACCCCTCCACTTT. This translates into CAIQGSYNSPLHF.

Here the CDR3 reads CASSPPGPGLSNQPQHF. The DNA for the CDR3 is TGTGCCAGCAGCCCTCCAGGGCCAGGGTTGAGCAATCAGCCCCAGCATTTT. The rearrangement uses TRBV28 and TRBJ1-5; tentatively, D is TRBD1 (5 bases). Germline lookup yields CDR1 MDHEN and CDR2 SYDVKM. There are 17 residues in the CDR3. Trimming took off 6 bases at V and 1 base at J, with 19 bases between the two ends.

V and J are TRBV28 and TRBJ2-7; 7 bases agree with TRBD1. Trimming took 5 bases from V and 0 from J; bases not matched to a gene: 4. The germline CDR1 and CDR2 sequences are MDHEN and SYDVKM. The CDR3 contains 14 residues. Here the CDR3 DNA reads TGTGCCAGCAGTGAGACAGGGAGCTCCTACGAGCAGTACTTC. Translated: CASSETGSSYEQYF. Full variable domain (remainder filled in from reference TRBV28 and TRBJ2-7): DVKVTQSSRYLVKRTGEKVFLECVQDMDHENMFWYRQDPGLGLRLIYFSYDVKMKEKGDIPEGYSVSREKKERFSLILESASTNQTSMYLCASSETGSSYEQYFGPGTRLTVT.

Worth noting for this clone: This CDR3 is missing its conserved last phenylalanine or tryptophan, likely due to a read error. No DNA is shown, since the ends of the CDR3 on it are uncertain; the CDR3 is the one TCRdb lists. The chain employs TRBV23-1 and TRBJ2-7; TRBD2 reflects the table's D call only, with no check against the DNA. TRBV23-1 is assigned to the ORF class and has an uncertain function. Termini included, the CDR3 measures 10 amino acids. This chain's CDR3 is CASSQSRPEG.

This clone was recorded only once. The rearrangement uses TRBV7-2 and TRBJ2-3; 9 bases are a match to TRBD2. Germline assignment: CDR1 SGHTA and CDR2 FQGNSA. This CDR3 spans 15 amino acids. J gave up 6 bases and V 1 base, and 5 bases lay outside the gene matches. The CDR3 spells CASSLESSGGDTQYF. CDR3 nucleotide sequence: TGTGCCAGCAGCTTAGAATCGAGCGGGGGGGATACGCAGTATTTT.

The rearrangement links TRBV27 to TRBJ2-1; D possibly corresponds to TRBD2 (6 bases). With 6 bases removed from V and 15 bases from J, the gap between germline ends came to 27 bases. The CDR3 has 15 residues. From germline, CDR1 is MNHEY and CDR2 SMNVEV (reference sequence). CDR3 amino acids: CASRSRGTGYNEGFF. DNA for the CDR3: TGTGCCAGCAGGTCCCGGGGGACCGGATACAATGAGGGGTTCTTC.

CDR3 protein: CASSQDRREHTQYF. The CDR3 nucleotides read TGCGCCAGCAGCCAAGATAGGCGGGAACATACGCAGTATTTT. The chain combines TRBV4-3 with TRBJ2-3; D may be TRBD2 (6 bases). Germline CDR1 reads LGHNA; CDR2 reads YSLEER. This CDR3 region has 14 residues. V lost 0 bases, J lost 7 bases, and 11 bases lay in between.

This clone was detected only once. This chain joins TRBV7-2 and TRBJ2-1; TRBD2 matches 7 bases. CDR3 length equals 15 residues. Trimming cost V 10 bases and J 0 bases; bases outside gene matches: 9. In germline, CDR1 is SGHTA, CDR2 FQGNSA. DNA of the CDR3: TGTGCCACCCTTTCGTTAGCGGGCTCCTACAATGAGCAGTTCTTC. This sequence encodes CATLSLAGSYNEQFF.

The chain combines TRBV29-1 with TRBJ2-7, with a tentative D call TRBD2 (6 bases). From germline, CDR1 is SQVTM and CDR2 ANQGSEA. Trimming pared 7 bases from V and 0 bases from J, leaving 13 bases between. This CDR3 has 13 amino acids. The CDR3 loop is CSGGVLGSYEQYF. The CDR3 region has the DNA TGCAGCGGGGGGGTCCTCGGCTCCTACGAGCAGTACTTC.

DNA of the CDR3: TGTGCCAGCAGTTTAACGGGTATGGGTCAAGAGACCCAGTACTTC. This codes for CASSLTGMGQETQYF. The V call is TRBV28, the J call TRBJ2-5; D gene unclear. Germline V gene lookup returns CDR1 MDHEN and CDR2 SYDVKM. The CDR3 has 15 amino acids. V dropped 2 bases and J dropped 2 bases, with 12 bases sitting between them.

The chain employs TRBV28 and TRBJ2-1; D may be TRBD1 (5 bases). Germline values: CDR1 MDHEN, CDR2 SYDVKM. V was clipped by 6 bases and J by 6 bases, with 27 bases between them. CDR3 length: 18 amino acids. The CDR3: CASSSINPGPRALNEQFF. CDR3 bases: TGTGCCAGCAGCTCGATTAACCCAGGGCCCAGGGCCCTCAATGAGCAGTTCTTC.

The CDR3 loop is CASSFVRRNQPQHF. CDR3 coding DNA: TGTGCCAGCAGTTTTGTCCGGAGAAATCAGCCCCAGCATTTT. The gene calls are TRBV28 and TRBJ1-5; unclear D gene. From germline, CDR1 is MDHEN and CDR2 SYDVKM. Trimming took off 3 bases at V and 4 bases at J, with 10 bases between the two ends. The CDR3 totals 14 residues.

This clone turned up a few times. The chain carries TRBV19 and TRBJ1-5; unclear D gene. Germline V lookup: CDR1 LNHDA, CDR2 SQIVND (reference sequence). The CDR3 is 13 amino acids. For the CDR3, the DNA is TGTGCTTCATCTGAGCTCCTCAATCAGCCCCAGCATTTT. Translation: CASSELLNQPQHF.

This clone has just a few counts. The genes are TRBV11-2 and TRBJ2-3; 7 bases align to TRBD2. Germline CDR1 is SGHAT and CDR2 is FQNNGV. The CDR3 is 15 residues long. J was trimmed by 0 bases and V by 5 bases; bases with no gene match: 5. The DNA for the CDR3 is TGTGCCAGCAGCCCGCGGGGAGGGAGCACAGATACGCAGTATTTT. It is translated as CASSPRGGSTDTQYF.

The J gene is TRBJ2-7, the V gene TRBV11-2, with 14 bases matching TRBD2. The CDR3 extends over 15 amino acids. The germline CDR1 and CDR2 sequences are SGHAT and FQNNGV. With V trimmed by 3 bases and J by 4 bases, 2 bases remained unmatched. The chain's CDR3 is CASSFGLAGGYEQYF. The CDR3 DNA reads TGTGCCAGCAGCTTCGGACTAGCGGGGGGTTACGAGCAGTACTTC.

The gene calls are TRBV19 and TRBJ1-2; D remains ambiguous. The V and J ends lost 6 bases and 3 bases respectively, with 14 bases between them. Germline lookup yields CDR1 LNHDA and CDR2 SQIVND (reference sequence). This CDR3 spans 14 amino acids. The CDR3: CASREDRGHYGYTF. CDR3 nucleotide sequence: TGTGCCAGTAGGGAAGACCGGGGTCACTATGGCTACACCTTC.

The chain recombines TRBV5-6 with TRBJ2-5, with TRBD2 matching 7 bases. The J call may be incorrect, as the DNA end agrees better with TRBJ2-7. CDR1 and CDR2 from the germline V gene are SGHDT and YYEEEE. This CDR3 region has 15 residues. The CDR3 DNA reads as TGTGCCAGCAGCTTGGGTGGCGGGAGCTCCTACGAGCAGTACTTC. It translates to CASSLGGGSSYEQYF.

CDR3: CASRTGDLKLFF. DNA for the CDR3: TGTGCCAGCAGAACAGGCGACCTGAAGCTGTTTTTT. V is TRBV6-5 and J is TRBJ2-2; D might be TRBD1 (5 bases). Germline V lookup: CDR1 MNHEY, CDR2 SVGAGI. The CDR3 sequence is 12 residues long. V lost 6 bases to trimming and J lost 12 bases, with 14 bases between them.

In its sample, this clone was seen a few times. The chain links TRBV5-8 to TRBJ2-7; unclear D gene. In germline, CDR1 is SGHTS, CDR2 YDEGEE. The V end was cut by 3 bases, the J end by 0 bases, with 13 bases between. The CDR3 is made up of 15 amino acids. The CDR3 region is CASSSWAVSSYEQYF. The CDR3 region has the DNA TGTGCCAGCAGCTCCTGGGCAGTGAGCTCCTACGAGCAGTACTTC.

This rearrangement joins TRBV6-5 to TRBJ2-5; possibly TRBD1 for D (6 bases). This CDR3 has 13 amino acids. From germline, CDR1 is MNHEY and CDR2 SVGAGI. The V gene lost 2 bases and the J gene lost 2 bases, with 6 bases spanning the gap. CDR3 coding DNA: TGTGCCAGCAGTTACCAGGGGCAAGAGACCCAGTACTTC. Encoded protein: CASSYQGQETQYF.

This clone was counted only a few times. This chain connects TRBV10-3 to TRBJ2-7, with D perhaps matching TRBD1 (7 bases). Germline V CDR1 and CDR2: ENHRY, SYGVKD. This CDR3 is 13 amino acids long. Trimming left V 8 bases short and J 4 bases short, with 15 bases between. CDR3 in amino acids: CAILRGVEYEQYF. DNA of the CDR3: TGTGCCATCCTCAGGGGGGTTGAATACGAGCAGTACTTC.

The rearrangement uses TRBV27 and TRBJ2-7; 7 bases map to TRBD1. The CDR3 runs 15 residues. Per the germline V gene, CDR1 is MNHEY and CDR2 is SMNVEV (reference sequence). With 6 bases clipped from V and 6 bases from J, the junction kept 14 bases outside the gene matches. Here the CDR3 reads CASRDLGQRSGEQYF. The CDR3 bases are TGTGCCAGCAGGGACCTGGGACAGAGGAGTGGCGAGCAGTACTTC.

The chain links TRBV7-9 to TRBJ2-4; the D gene is possibly TRBD1 (5 bases). V lost 5 bases and J lost 0, with 11 bases in between. The V gene's germline CDR1 is SEHNR and CDR2 FQNEAQ (reference sequence). The CDR3 is 15 residues long. CDR3 sequence reads: CASSTQGIAKNIQYF. CDR3 DNA sequence: TGTGCCAGCAGCACCCAGGGAATAGCCAAAAACATTCAGTACTTC.